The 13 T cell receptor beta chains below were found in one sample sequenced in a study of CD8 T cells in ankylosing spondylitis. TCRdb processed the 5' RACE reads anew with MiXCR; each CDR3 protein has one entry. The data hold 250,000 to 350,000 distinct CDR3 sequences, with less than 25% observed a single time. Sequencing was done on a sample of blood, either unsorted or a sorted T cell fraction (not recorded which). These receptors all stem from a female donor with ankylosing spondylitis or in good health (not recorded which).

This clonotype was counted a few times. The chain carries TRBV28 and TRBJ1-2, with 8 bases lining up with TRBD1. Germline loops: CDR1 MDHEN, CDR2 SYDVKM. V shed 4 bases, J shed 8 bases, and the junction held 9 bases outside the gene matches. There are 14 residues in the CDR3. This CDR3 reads CASSSRTGTYGYTF. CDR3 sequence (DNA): TGTGCCAGCAGTTCAAGGACAGGGACCTACGGCTACACCTTC.

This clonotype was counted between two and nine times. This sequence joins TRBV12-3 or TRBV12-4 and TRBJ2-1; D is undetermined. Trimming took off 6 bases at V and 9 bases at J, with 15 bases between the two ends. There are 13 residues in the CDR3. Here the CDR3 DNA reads TGTGCCAGCAGCTCACCTACGGGCAGTGAGCAGTTCTTC. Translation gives CASSSPTGSEQFF.

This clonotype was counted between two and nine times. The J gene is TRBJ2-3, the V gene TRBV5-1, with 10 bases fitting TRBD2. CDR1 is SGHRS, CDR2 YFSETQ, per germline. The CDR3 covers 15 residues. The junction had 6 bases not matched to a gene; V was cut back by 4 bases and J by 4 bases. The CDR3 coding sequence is TGCGCCAGCAGCCTACTAGCGGGGAGGTCAGATACGCAGTATTTT. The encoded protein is CASSLLAGRSDTQYF.

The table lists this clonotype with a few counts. CDR3 in amino acids: CASSPRAAWDIDTEAFF. CDR3 DNA: TGTGCCAGCTCACCACGGGCCGCGTGGGACATTGACACTGAAGCTTTCTTT. V and J are TRBV18 and TRBJ1-1; the D gene is possibly TRBD1 (6 bases). Germline loops: CDR1 KGHSH, CDR2 LQKENI. Deletions cut 1 base from V and 3 bases from J, with 18 bases between. The CDR3 runs 17 residues. Complete variable domain (other parts from reference TRBV18 and TRBJ1-1): NAGVMQNPRHLVRRRGQEARLRCSPMKGHSHVYWYRQLPEEGLKFMVYLQKENIIDESGMPKERFSAEFPKEGPSILRIQQVVRGDSAAYFCASSPRAAWDIDTEAFFGQGTRLTVV.

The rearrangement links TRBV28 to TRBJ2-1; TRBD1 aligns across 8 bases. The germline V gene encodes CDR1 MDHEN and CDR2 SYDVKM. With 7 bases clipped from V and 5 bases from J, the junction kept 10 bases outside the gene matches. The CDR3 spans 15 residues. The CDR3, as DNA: TGTGCCAGCATTTCCAGGGACAGGATCGACAATGAGCAGTTCTTC. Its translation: CASISRDRIDNEQFF.

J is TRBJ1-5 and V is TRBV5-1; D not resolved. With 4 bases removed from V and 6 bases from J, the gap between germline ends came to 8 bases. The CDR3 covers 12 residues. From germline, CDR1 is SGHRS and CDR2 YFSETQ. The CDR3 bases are TGCGCCAGCAGCGAGGACGGTCAGCCCCAGCATTTT. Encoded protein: CASSEDGQPQHF.

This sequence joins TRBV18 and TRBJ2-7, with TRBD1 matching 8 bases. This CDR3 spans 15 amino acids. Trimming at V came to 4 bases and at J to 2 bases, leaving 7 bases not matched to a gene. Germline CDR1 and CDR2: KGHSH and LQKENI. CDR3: CASSHTGQVTYEQYF. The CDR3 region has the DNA TGTGCCAGCTCACACACGGGACAGGTCACCTACGAGCAGTACTTC.

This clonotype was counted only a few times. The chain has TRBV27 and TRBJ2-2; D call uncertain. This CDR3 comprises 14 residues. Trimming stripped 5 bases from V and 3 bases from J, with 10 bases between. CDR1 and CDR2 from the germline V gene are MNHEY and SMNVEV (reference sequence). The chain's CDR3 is CASSRHKHTGELFF. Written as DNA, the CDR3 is TGTGCCAGCAGTCGCCATAAGCACACCGGGGAGCTGTTTTTT.

CDR3 sequence (DNA): TGTGCCAGCTCACCAAGAACCTCTGGGGATACGCAGTATTTT. Protein: CASSPRTSGDTQYF. The chain recombines TRBV18 with TRBJ2-3; D uncertain. Trimming pared 2 bases from V and 6 bases from J, leaving 12 bases between. The CDR3 sequence is 14 residues long. Per the germline V gene, CDR1 is KGHSH and CDR2 is LQKENI.

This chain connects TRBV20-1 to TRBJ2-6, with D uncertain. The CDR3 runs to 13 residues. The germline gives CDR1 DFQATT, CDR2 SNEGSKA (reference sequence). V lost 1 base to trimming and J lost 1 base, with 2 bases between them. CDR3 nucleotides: TGCAGTGCTAGAGCGTCTGGGGCCAACGTCCTGACTTTC. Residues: CSARASGANVLTF.

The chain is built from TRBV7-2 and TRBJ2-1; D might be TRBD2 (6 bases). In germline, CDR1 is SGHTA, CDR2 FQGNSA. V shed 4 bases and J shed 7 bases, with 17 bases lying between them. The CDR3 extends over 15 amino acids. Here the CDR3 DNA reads TGTGCCAGCAGCTCCCCTCCCGGGACTGGTAATGAGCAGTTCTTC. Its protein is CASSSPPGTGNEQFF. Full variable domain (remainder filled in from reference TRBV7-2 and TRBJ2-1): GAGVSQSPSNKVTEKGKDVELRCDPISGHTALYWYRQSLGQGLEFLIYFQGNSAPDKSGLPSDRFSAERTGGSVSTLTIQRTQQEDSAVYLCASSSPPGTGNEQFFGPGTRLTVL.

CDR3: CASSLVLAGGPPFF. The CDR3, as DNA: TGTGCCAGCAGCTTAGTACTAGCGGGAGGGCCCCCGTTCTTC. V usage is TRBV7-2 and J usage is TRBJ2-1, with 13 bases lining up with TRBD2. Trimming removed 1 base from V and 15 bases from J; junction bases left unmatched: 6. Germline V lookup: CDR1 SGHTA, CDR2 FQGNSA. CDR3 length: 14 residues.

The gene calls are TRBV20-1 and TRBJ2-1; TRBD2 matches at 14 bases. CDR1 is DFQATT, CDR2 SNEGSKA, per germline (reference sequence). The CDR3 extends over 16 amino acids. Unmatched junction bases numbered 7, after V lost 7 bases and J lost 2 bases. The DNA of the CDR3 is TGCAGTGGGCGGACTAGCGGGAGGCCCCCCTACAATGAGCAGTTCTTC. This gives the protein CSGRTSGRPPYNEQFF.